Below, one TCR beta chain is given with its context. Its antigen is unknown. The data belong to a study of cytomegalovirus exposure and HLA in healthy donors. This CDR3 has 19 amino acids. Looked up from germline, CDR1 is SGDLS and CDR2 is YYNGEE. The ends lost 4 bases at V and 2 bases at J; junction bases unmatched: 11. Primers for the PCR totalled 60 Vbeta and 13 Jbeta. Sequencing used immunoSEQ multiplex PCR; TCRdb keeps in-frame clones, though not all of them. The sample holds 150,000 to 200,000 clones. Findings and caveats of the study: Common viral pathogens were later found to be apparently linked to several of the most significant clusters. Differences between HLA loci emerged in a later analysis of TCR association rates, with DRB1 most and HLA-C fewest.

This receptor was obtained from a woman aged 55-75 years in good health and CMV-seronegative. Sequenced sample: PBMCs. The chain carries TRBV9 and TRBJ2-3; TRBD2 matches 15 bases. The DNA for the CDR3 is TGTGCCAGCAGCCCAAGGACTAGCGGGAGGGGTAGGGCCACAGATACGCAGTATTTT. Translating it yields CASSPRTSGRGRATDTQYF.